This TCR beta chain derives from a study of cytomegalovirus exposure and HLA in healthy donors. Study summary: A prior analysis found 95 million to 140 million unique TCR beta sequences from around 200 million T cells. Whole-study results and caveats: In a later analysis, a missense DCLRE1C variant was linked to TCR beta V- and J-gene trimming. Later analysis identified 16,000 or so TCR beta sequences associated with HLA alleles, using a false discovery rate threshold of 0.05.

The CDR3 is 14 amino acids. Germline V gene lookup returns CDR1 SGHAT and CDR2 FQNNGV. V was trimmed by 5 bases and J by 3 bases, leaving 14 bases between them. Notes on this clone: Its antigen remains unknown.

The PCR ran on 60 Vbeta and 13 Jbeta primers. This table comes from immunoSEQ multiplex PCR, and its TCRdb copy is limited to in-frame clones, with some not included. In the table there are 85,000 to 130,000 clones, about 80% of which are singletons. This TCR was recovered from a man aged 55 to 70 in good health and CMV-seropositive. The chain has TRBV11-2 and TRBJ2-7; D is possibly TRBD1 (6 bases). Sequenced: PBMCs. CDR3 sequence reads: CASSPLRGFYEQYF. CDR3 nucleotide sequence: TGTGCCAGCAGCCCCCTCAGGGGATTCTACGAGCAGTACTTC.